The rows below give T cell receptor beta chains drawn from one sample of a study of OX40 agonist ivuxolimab in advanced cancers. Method: immunoSEQ multiplex PCR; TCRdb's copy keeps in-frame clones and lacks some. The profile shows around 56,000 clones, around 86% of them singletons. The starting material was CD4+ or CD8+ T cells sorted from blood, obtained in a trial of the OX40 agonist ivuxolimab. The receptors stem from an adult with an advanced solid tumor such as melanoma, head and neck, liver or kidney cancer. CDR3s include the opening cysteine and the closing phenylalanine or tryptophan. The D gene is left open where the match is weak. Clone size is given for some rows only: seen once, a few or many times, or a class if the clone is expanded.

size: few; J: TRBJ1-1; D: NA; V: TRBV5-4; DNA: TGTGCCAGCAGCTTGGTAGTCACCCCGCACACTGAAGCTTTCTTT; CDR3: CASSLVVTPHTEAFF
size: NA; J: TRBJ2-5; D: TRBD2; V: TRBV29-1; DNA: TGCAGCGTTGGCGGGACAACCACTAGCGGGAGGGCCGGAGAGACCCAGTACTTC; CDR3: CSVGGTTTSGRAGETQYF
size: NA; J: TRBJ2-5; D: TRBD1; V: TRBV28; DNA: TGTGCCAGCAGTTCCCCGGGACAGGGGGAACAAGAGACCCAGTACTTC; CDR3: CASSSPGQGEQETQYF
size: NA; J: TRBJ2-1; D: NA; V: TRBV10-3; DNA: TGTGCCATCAGTGAGTCGAGAGGGAACTCCTACAATGAGCAGTTCTTC; CDR3: CAISESRGNSYNEQFF
size: few; J: TRBJ2-6; D: NA; V: TRBV5-1; DNA: TGCGCCAGCAGCTTAGGAAGGGACTCTGGGGCCAACGTCCTGACTTTC; CDR3: CASSLGRDSGANVLTF
size: NA; J: TRBJ2-3; D: NA; V: TRBV30; DNA: TGTGCCTGGAGTGTACAGGGCGGGATAGATACGCAGTATTTT; CDR3: CAWSVQGGIDTQYF
size: few; J: TRBJ1-6; D: NA; V: TRBV2; DNA: TGTGCCAGCAGGCCCAGGGGCTCGGGAGTTTCACCCCTCCACTTT; CDR3: CASRPRGSGVSPLHF
size: NA; J: TRBJ2-1; D: NA; V: TRBV7-2; DNA: TGTGCCAGCAGCTTAGCCCTTTCCCAGTCCAATGAGCAGTTCTTC; CDR3: CASSLALSQSNEQFF
size: NA; J: TRBJ2-7; D: NA; V: TRBV14; DNA: TGTGCCAGCAGCCAGGAAAGCTACGAGCAGTACTTC; CDR3: CASSQESYEQYF
size: NA; J: TRBJ2-7; D: NA; V: TRBV7-9; DNA: TGTGCCAGCAGCGCCCAGGGGGGAGGGTTCGAGCAGTACTTC; CDR3: CASSAQGGGFEQYF
size: NA; J: TRBJ1-2; D: NA; V: TRBV6-5; DNA: TGTGCCAGCAGTTACTCGGAAGGGAGAGGCCACACCTTC; CDR3: CASSYSEGRGHTF
size: NA; J: TRBJ2-6; D: NA; V: TRBV5-1; DNA: TGCGCCAGCAGCTTGGGGAGCTCTGGGGCCAACGTCCTGACTTTC; CDR3: CASSLGSSGANVLTF
size: few; J: TRBJ2-7; D: NA; V: TRBV6-1; DNA: TGTGCCAGCAGTGCCGCAGCGGGCCCCTACGAGCAGTACTTC; CDR3: CASSAAAGPYEQYF
size: few; J: TRBJ2-7; D: NA; V: TRBV18; DNA: TGTGCCAGCTCCCGGACTGGTTGGGGAGCCGAGCAGTACTTC; CDR3: CASSRTGWGAEQYF
size: NA; J: TRBJ2-5; D: TRBD1; V: TRBV19; DNA: TGTGCCAGTAGGAAGGGGACAGGGGAGGCTTGGACCCAGTACTTC; CDR3: CASRKGTGEAWTQYF
size: NA; J: TRBJ2-3; D: NA; V: TRBV5-4; DNA: TGTGCCAGCAGCCGGACGGGGAGCACAGATACGCAGTATTTT; CDR3: CASSRTGSTDTQYF
size: NA; J: TRBJ2-5; D: NA; V: TRBV7-9; DNA: TGTGCCAGCAGCTTAGACTTGGGATCACAAGAGACCCAGTACTTC; CDR3: CASSLDLGSQETQYF
size: NA; J: TRBJ2-1; D: TRBD2; V: TRBV29-1; DNA: TGCAGCGTTGAAGATGCACTAGCGGGGGTTGGGGAGCAGTTCTTC; CDR3: CSVEDALAGVGEQFF
size: NA; J: TRBJ2-5; D: TRBD2; V: TRBV4-2; DNA: TGTGCCAGCAGCCTTCGGACTAGCGGGGGGCGGGAGACCCAGTACTTC; CDR3: CASSLRTSGGRETQYF
size: NA; J: TRBJ1-5; D: NA; V: TRBV5-1; DNA: TGCGCCAGCAGCTTCTCGGGGAATCAGCCCCAGCATTTT; CDR3: CASSFSGNQPQHF
size: NA; J: TRBJ2-7; D: TRBD1; V: TRBV18; DNA: TGTGCCAGCTCTCCCGGGACAGGCCGCTACGAGCAGTACTTC; CDR3: CASSPGTGRYEQYF
size: NA; J: TRBJ2-5; D: NA; V: TRBV5-4; DNA: TGTGCCAGCAGCTTGCGGCAGATCCAAGAGACCCAGTACTTC; CDR3: CASSLRQIQETQYF
size: NA; J: TRBJ2-3; D: NA; V: TRBV19; DNA: TGTGCCAGTAGTTCAGATACGCAGTATTTT; CDR3: CASSSDTQYF
size: NA; J: TRBJ2-1; D: NA; V: TRBV28; DNA: TGTGCCAGCAGTTCGGGCGGGGCCTACAATGAGCAGTTCTTC; CDR3: CASSSGGAYNEQFF
size: NA; J: TRBJ2-3; D: NA; V: TRBV7-9; DNA: TGTGCCAGCAGCCCCGGGTTCGACACAGATACGCAGTATTTT; CDR3: CASSPGFDTDTQYF
size: NA; J: TRBJ2-3; D: TRBD2; V: TRBV6-1; DNA: TGTGCCAGCAGTCGGACTAGTCGGAACACAGATACGCAGTATTTT; CDR3: CASSRTSRNTDTQYF
size: NA; J: TRBJ2-5; D: NA; V: TRBV5-4; DNA: TGTGCCAGCAGCTCCCGTAAGGAGGTCAGGGAGACCCAGTACTTC; CDR3: CASSSRKEVRETQYF
size: NA; J: TRBJ2-5; D: NA; V: TRBV19; DNA: TGTGCCAGTAGTTGGCAAAGGGGCCAAGAGACCCAGTACTTC; CDR3: CASSWQRGQETQYF
size: few; J: TRBJ1-1; D: NA; V: TRBV19; DNA: TGTGCCAGTAGTACCGACACCCCTGAAGCTTTCTTT; CDR3: CASSTDTPEAFF
size: NA; J: TRBJ2-1; D: NA; V: TRBV5-5; DNA: TGTGCCAGCAGCTCCCCAAGATACAATGAGCAGTTCTTC; CDR3: CASSSPRYNEQFF
size: NA; J: TRBJ2-7; D: NA; V: TRBV28; DNA: TGTGCCAGCACGGGTGCCTACGAGCAGTACTTC; CDR3: CASTGAYEQYF
size: NA; J: TRBJ2-7; D: TRBD2; V: TRBV2; DNA: TGTGCCAGCAGTGAACGCGGGAGCACCTACGAGCAGTACTTC; CDR3: CASSERGSTYEQYF
size: NA; J: TRBJ2-1; D: TRBD2; V: TRBV9; DNA: TGTGCCAGCAGCGTCGGAAGTCTGGGGGGCATAGCGGGAGCCTACAATGAGCAGTTCTTC; CDR3: CASSVGSLGGIAGAYNEQFF
size: NA; J: TRBJ2-1; D: TRBD2; V: TRBV11-3; DNA: TGTGCCAGCAGCCGCGGAGTAGCGGGATTTAACGATGAGCAGTTCTTC; CDR3: CASSRGVAGFNDEQFF
size: few; J: TRBJ2-7; D: TRBD2; V: TRBV30; DNA: TGTGCCTGGAGTGTAGGACTAGCGGGAGTATACGAGCAGTACTTC; CDR3: CAWSVGLAGVYEQYF
size: few; J: TRBJ2-1; D: NA; V: TRBV9; DNA: TGTGCCAGCAGCGTGTTACAGGGTTCCGAGCAGTTCTTC; CDR3: CASSVLQGSEQFF
size: NA; J: TRBJ2-5; D: NA; V: TRBV5-4; DNA: TGTGCCAGCAGCTTGGCCGGGACTTCCAGGGGGGAGCAGTACTTC; CDR3: CASSLAGTSRGEQYF
size: NA; J: TRBJ2-1; D: TRBD2; V: TRBV5-4; DNA: TGTGCCAGCAGCTTGGCTAGCGGGACGCATGAGCAGTTCTTC; CDR3: CASSLASGTHEQFF
size: NA; J: TRBJ2-5; D: TRBD2; V: TRBV11-3; DNA: TGTGCCAGCAGCATCGGGACTAGCGGGGGGACCCCGGGAGAGACCCAGTACTTC; CDR3: CASSIGTSGGTPGETQYF
size: NA; J: TRBJ2-1; D: NA; V: TRBV12-2; DNA: TGTGCAAGTCGCTTGGGGGGACCAGGGGCATTGGGAATTAGGAATGAGCAGTTCTTC; CDR3: CASRLGGPGALGIRNEQFF
size: NA; J: TRBJ2-5; D: TRBD1; V: TRBV6-6; DNA: TGTGCCAGCAAAACTGGGACAGTAGGAGAGACCCAGTACTTC; CDR3: CASKTGTVGETQYF
size: NA; J: TRBJ2-2; D: TRBD1; V: TRBV7-7; DNA: TGTGCTAGCAGCTTAGAGACAGGGGGAACCGGGGAGCTGTTTTTT; CDR3: CASSLETGGTGELFF
size: few; J: TRBJ1-1; D: NA; V: TRBV28; DNA: TGTGCCAGCAGTTTCGGGGGGTTGAACACTGAAGCTTTCTTT; CDR3: CASSFGGLNTEAFF
size: NA; J: TRBJ2-5; D: TRBD2; V: TRBV7-2; DNA: TGTGCCAGCAGCTTAGCGCCTAGCGGGGTAAACCAAGAGACCCAGTACTTC; CDR3: CASSLAPSGVNQETQYF
size: NA; J: TRBJ1-1; D: NA; V: TRBV19; DNA: TGTGCCAGTAGTACGACAGCCAACACTGAAGCTTTCTTT; CDR3: CASSTTANTEAFF
size: NA; J: TRBJ2-1; D: TRBD2; V: TRBV7-2; DNA: TGTGCCAGCCCCCTCGGGGGGAGGTTGGATAATGAGCAGTTCTTC; CDR3: CASPLGGRLDNEQFF
size: once; J: TRBJ1-5; D: TRBD1; V: TRBV30; DNA: TGTGCCTGGATGAATGGGAACAGGGGGGCTCAGCCCCAGCATTTT; CDR3: CAWMNGNRGAQPQHF
size: NA; J: TRBJ2-7; D: TRBD1; V: TRBV28; DNA: TGTGCCAGCAGTTCCCCGGGACAGGGGGCTTACGAGCAGTACTTC; CDR3: CASSSPGQGAYEQYF
size: NA; J: TRBJ2-3; D: TRBD2; V: TRBV4-2; DNA: TGTGCCAGCAGCCAACCTAGGACTAGCGGGGCCTCGCCTACGCAGTATTTT; CDR3: CASSQPRTSGASPTQYF
size: few; J: TRBJ2-1; D: TRBD2; V: TRBV10-3; DNA: TGTGCCATCAGTGAGTCATCCACCGGACTAGCGCCGTTCTTC; CDR3: CAISESSTGLAPFF